These T cell receptor beta chains were read from a single sample in a study of cytomegalovirus exposure and HLA in healthy donors. Measured with immunoSEQ multiplex PCR; TCRdb has only the in-frame clones, and not every one. The sample has approximately 150,000 clones, about 89% seen once; the top ten hold less than 3.5%. Sequenced sample: PBMCs. The receptor set was obtained from a man aged 18 to 30 in good health and CMV-seropositive. CDR3s include the opening cysteine and the closing phenylalanine or tryptophan. Each record gives: D gene, V gene, J gene, CDR3 length, clone size, CDR3 protein, CDR3 DNA. A D gene is named only where the DNA matches it firmly. The size of a clone is reported for some rows only, either as once, few or many, or as a class for expanded clones.

>.|TRBV9|TRBJ2-2|17|once
CASSVAPRQQYTGELFF
TGTGCCAGCAGCGTAGCCCCACGACAACAGTACACCGGGGAGCTGTTTTTT
>TRBD1|TRBV28|TRBJ2-5|11|.
CASGTGRGQYF
TGTGCCAGTGGGACAGGCCGAGGCCAGTACTTC
>.|TRBV5-6|TRBJ1-3|14|.
CASSLGGAGNTIYF
TGTGCCAGCAGCTTGGGAGGTGCCGGAAACACCATATATTTT
>.|TRBV29-1|TRBJ2-7|12|.
CSVGGDGHEQYF
TGCAGCGTTGGGGGGGACGGGCACGAGCAGTACTTC
>TRBD1|TRBV16|TRBJ1-1|16|.
CASSPTGDELNTEAFF
TGTGCCAGCAGCCCGACAGGGGATGAGTTGAACACTGAAGCTTTCTTT
>TRBD1|TRBV2|TRBJ1-2|13|.
CASQQGGGYGYTF
TGTGCCAGCCAACAGGGGGGAGGCTATGGCTACACCTTC
>.|TRBV5-1|TRBJ1-2|15|.
CASSLDVAGREGYTF
TGCGCCAGCAGCTTGGATGTGGCAGGCCGGGAAGGCTACACCTTC
>.|TRBV4-1|TRBJ2-6|17|.
CASSHWSGAIGANVLTF
TGCGCCAGCAGCCATTGGTCAGGGGCAATTGGGGCCAACGTCCTGACTTTC
>.|TRBV7-9|TRBJ2-7|14|.
CASSLVDSPYEQYF
TGTGCCAGCAGCTTAGTAGACAGTCCTTACGAGCAGTACTTC
>.|TRBV7-2|TRBJ1-1|12|.
CASSQQGYEAFF
TGTGCCAGCAGCCAACAGGGTTATGAAGCTTTCTTT
>.|TRBV27|TRBJ2-4|14|.
CASSLRGAKNIQYF
TGTGCCAGCAGTTTGCGAGGGGCCAAAAACATTCAGTACTTC
>TRBD2|TRBV9|TRBJ2-3|15|.
CASSAKAGSTDTQYF
TGTGCCAGCAGCGCAAAAGCGGGGTCCACAGATACGCAGTATTTT
>TRBD2|TRBV28|TRBJ2-3|15|.
CASSPPVAGTDTQYF
TGTGCCAGCAGTCCCCCTGTAGCGGGTACAGATACGCAGTATTTT
>TRBD2|TRBV5-8|TRBJ2-1|15|once
CASSFGLAGGNEQFF
TGTGCCAGCAGCTTCGGACTAGCGGGGGGGAATGAGCAGTTCTTC
>.|TRBV9|TRBJ1-1|14|once
CASSVAARGTEAFF
TGTGCCAGCAGCGTAGCCGCCCGAGGCACTGAAGCTTTCTTT
>TRBD1|TRBV7-2|TRBJ2-7|14|.
CASSRGQATYEQYF
TGTGCCAGCAGCCGAGGACAGGCCACCTACGAGCAGTACTTC
>TRBD2|TRBV5-1|TRBJ2-7|15|.
CASSMGLAKRGEQYF
TGCGCCAGCAGCATGGGACTAGCCAAGCGAGGCGAGCAGTACTTC
>.|TRBV19|TRBJ2-3|14|few
CASSMSQSTDTQYF
TGTGCCAGTAGTATGTCCCAGTCCACAGATACGCAGTATTTT
>.|TRBV7-9|TRBJ2-7|16|.
CASSLIALGSRNEQYF
TGTGCCAGCAGCTTAATAGCACTCGGATCGAGGAACGAGCAGTACTTC
>.|TRBV2|TRBJ1-4|10|.
CASWGVELFF
TGTGCCAGCTGGGGCGTCGAACTGTTTTTT
>.|TRBV2|TRBJ2-2|13|.
CASKGAGTGELFF
TGTGCCAGCAAAGGGGCAGGGACCGGGGAGCTGTTTTTT
>.|TRBV7-8|TRBJ2-3|15|.
CASSLVSSPANTQYF
TGTGCCAGCAGCTTAGTGAGTAGCCCAGCCAATACGCAGTATTTT
>.|TRBV13|TRBJ2-1|13|.
CASSSSSYNEQFF
TGTGCCAGCAGCTCCTCCTCCTACAATGAGCAGTTCTTC
>TRBD2|TRBV7-2|TRBJ2-3|17|.
CASSLGGLAGARDTQYF
TGTGCCAGCAGCTTAGGCGGACTAGCGGGAGCAAGGGATACGCAGTATTTT
>.|TRBV7-3|TRBJ2-2|14|few
CASRGAANTGELFF
TGTGCCAGCCGGGGGGCAGCGAACACCGGGGAGCTGTTTTTT